These 22 T cell receptor beta chains came from one sample sequenced in a study of blood T cell repertoires in COVID-19. TCRdb's table, derived via immunoSEQ multiplex PCR, lists solely in-frame clones and lacks some. Seen here are under 120,000 clones, 69% observed once, and the top ten hold around 6.3%. Sequenced input: peripheral blood. All receptors derive from a man older than 75 with acute or convalescent COVID-19.

The chain employs TRBV24-1 and TRBJ2-1, with 7 bases that match TRBD2. Trimming took 5 bases from V and 9 from J; bases not matched to a gene: 6. CDR1 KGHDR and CDR2 SFDVKD come from the germline V gene. CDR3 length: 13 amino acids. The CDR3 is CATSGRLAGEQFF. In DNA form, the CDR3 reads TGTGCCACCAGTGGCCGACTAGCTGGTGAGCAGTTCTTC.

This clone came up many times. The gene calls are TRBV7-9 and TRBJ1-5; D not resolved. Trimming took off 11 bases at V and 6 bases at J, with 20 bases between the two ends. Germline loops: CDR1 SEHNR, CDR2 FQNEAQ (reference sequence). The CDR3 runs to 14 residues. CDR3 protein: CALGRAGDSQPQHF. The CDR3 DNA follows: TGTGCCCTCGGAAGAGCGGGAGATAGTCAGCCCCAGCATTTT.

The V gene is TRBV5-6, the J gene TRBJ1-2; tentative D call: TRBD1 (5 bases). V shed 4 bases and J shed 2 bases, with 12 bases lying between them. The CDR3 has 14 amino acids. The germline V gene has CDR1 SGHDT and CDR2 YYEEEE. For the CDR3, the DNA is TGTGCCAGCAGCCCCTACCGGGGGAACTATGGCTACACCTTC. This translates into CASSPYRGNYGYTF.

The CDR3 here is CASSLEWANEQYF. The CDR3 coding sequence is TGTGCCAGCAGCTTGGAGTGGGCCAACGAGCAGTACTTC. The V and J genes are TRBV5-4 and TRBJ2-7, with no clear D. V was trimmed by 0 bases and J by 5 bases, leaving 9 bases between them. This CDR3 comprises 13 residues. The germline CDR1 and CDR2 sequences are SGHNT and YYREEE (reference sequence).

J is TRBJ1-5 and V is TRBV19; perhaps TRBD1 as D (5 bases). Germline-derived CDR1 and CDR2 are LNHDA and SQIVND (reference sequence). The CDR3 is 15 amino acids. Between the trimmed V and J ends, which lost 2 bases and 7 bases, there was a span of 15 bases. The CDR3, as DNA: TGTGCCAGTAGTATAATAGGGCAGGGTCTACAGCCCCAGCATTTT. It yields the protein CASSIIGQGLQPQHF.

The rearrangement joins TRBV23-1 to TRBJ2-5; a possible D gene is TRBD2 (5 bases). TRBV23-1 is annotated as an ORF whose role is uncertain. The CDR3 loop spans 14 amino acids. V was cut by 8 bases and J by 0 bases, with 13 bases left in between. This CDR3 reads CASRGLEYQETQYF. The CDR3 region has the DNA TGCGCCAGCCGGGGTCTAGAGTACCAAGAGACCCAGTACTTC.

This chain links TRBV6-5 with TRBJ1-1; a possible D gene is TRBD1 (5 bases). V dropped 5 bases and J dropped 4 bases, with 11 bases sitting between them. Germline CDR1 is MNHEY and CDR2 is SVGAGI. CDR3 size: 13 residues. The CDR3 loop reads CASSIGGVTEAFF. DNA of the CDR3: TGTGCCAGCAGTATTGGAGGGGTCACTGAAGCTTTCTTT.

The chain has TRBV7-2 and TRBJ2-3; D uncertain. Trimming stripped 1 base from V and 5 bases from J, with 13 bases between. Germline-derived CDR1 and CDR2 are SGHTA and FQGNSA. The CDR3 sequence is 15 residues long. Here the CDR3 DNA reads TGTGCCAGCAGCTTAGGCCAACTAATTGGAGATACGCAGTATTTT. Translated: CASSLGQLIGDTQYF.

This clone was seen only a few times. The genes are TRBV5-1 and TRBJ2-7, with unresolved D. V lost 4 bases and J lost 3, with 8 bases in between. Germline lookup yields CDR1 SGHRS and CDR2 YFSETQ. CDR3 length: 12 residues. This CDR3 reads CASSLYDYEQYF. The DNA for the CDR3 is TGCGCCAGCAGCCTATACGACTACGAGCAGTACTTC. Filled out from reference TRBV5-1 and TRBJ2-7, the complete variable domain reads KAGVTQTPRYLIKTRGQQVTLSCSPISGHRSVSWYQQTPGQGLQFLFEYFSETQRNKGNFPGRFSGRQFSNSRSEMNVSTLELGDSALYLCASSLYDYEQYFGPGTRLTVT.

The chain has TRBV14 and TRBJ2-2; D might be TRBD1 (5 bases). Germline loops: CDR1 SGHDN, CDR2 FVKESK. V was trimmed by 4 bases and J by 7 bases, leaving 16 bases between them. This CDR3 comprises 15 residues. The DNA of the CDR3 is TGTGCCAGCAGCCCCTCGGCGGCGCAGGGCGGGGAGCTGTTTTTT. This encodes CASSPSAAQGGELFF.

In its sample, this clone was seen a few times. The genes are TRBV11-3 and TRBJ2-2, with 7 bases aligning to TRBD1. Losses at the gene ends were 1 base for V and 6 bases for J; bases not matched to a gene: 5. Germline V gene sequence: CDR1 SGHNT, CDR2 YENEEA. The CDR3 sequence is 15 residues long. The CDR3 coding sequence is TGTGCCAGCAGCTTAGTAGGGGGCATACCCGGGGAGCTGTTTTTT. Residues: CASSLVGGIPGELFF.

The V and J genes are TRBV6-2 or TRBV6-3 and TRBJ1-6; D unresolved. Trimming cost V 6 bases and J 10 bases, with 13 bases left between them. Germline V gene lookup returns CDR1 MNHEY and CDR2 SVGEGT. CDR3 length equals 13 residues. CDR3 nucleotides: TGTGCCAGCAGCCCGAAGAGGAGGTCACCCCTCCACTTT. Protein sequence: CASSPKRRSPLHF.

This clone was seen ten or more times. CDR3 sequence reads: CASSVRVAGNYGYTF. The CDR3 nucleotides read TGTGCCAGTAGTGTCCGGGTGGCGGGAAACTATGGCTACACCTTC. This chain uses TRBV19 with TRBJ1-2; D uncertain. Trimming took 5 bases from V and 2 from J, leaving 15 bases between them. The CDR3 sequence is 15 residues long. CDR1 is LNHDA and CDR2 is SQIVND in the germline V gene (reference sequence).

The J gene is TRBJ2-1, the V gene TRBV19, with 13 positions matching TRBD2. The junction had 1 base not matched to a gene; V was cut back by 3 bases and J by 5 bases. The CDR3 length is 15 residues. Germline assignment: CDR1 LNHDA and CDR2 SQIVND (reference sequence). The CDR3 region is CASSMGLAGHNEQFF. The DNA of the CDR3 is TGTGCCAGTAGTATGGGACTAGCGGGACACAATGAGCAGTTCTTC.

The J gene is TRBJ1-1, the V gene TRBV6-5; weak D call: TRBD1 (6 bases). CDR1 and CDR2 from the germline V gene are MNHEY and SVGAGI. V lost 7 bases to trimming and J lost 1 base, with 13 bases between them. This CDR3 spans 14 amino acids. The CDR3 coding sequence is TGTGCCAGCACCCTGACAGGAACGAACACTGAAGCTTTCTTT. Its translation: CASTLTGTNTEAFF.

This chain connects TRBV24-1 to TRBJ2-1; 9 bases agree with TRBD2. Germline V CDR1 and CDR2: KGHDR, SFDVKD. CDR3 length equals 15 residues. The trim removed 7 bases at V and 8 bases at J, leaving 11 bases unmatched. CDR3 loop: CATSPSGTSFYEQFF. In nucleotides, the CDR3 is TGTGCCACCAGCCCGTCAGGGACTAGCTTCTATGAGCAGTTCTTC.

The chain has TRBV6-5 and TRBJ2-2; TRBD2 aligns across 7 bases. The CDR3 totals 13 residues. V shed 2 bases, J shed 6 bases, and the junction held 0 bases outside the gene matches. Germline-derived CDR1 and CDR2 are MNHEY and SVGAGI. CDR3 in amino acids: CASSYGRAGELFF. CDR3 in DNA: TGTGCCAGCAGTTACGGGAGGGCCGGGGAGCTGTTTTTT.

The rearrangement joins TRBV7-2 to TRBJ2-3; possible D gene TRBD2, 7 bases. The germline V gene has CDR1 SGHTA and CDR2 FQGNSA. The CDR3 totals 16 residues. Trimming took 5 bases from V and 8 from J, leaving 23 bases between them. Here the CDR3 reads CASSAMPGHSGGTQYF. CDR3 bases: TGTGCCAGCAGCGCGATGCCGGGACACTCGGGGGGTACGCAGTATTTT.

Only a few counts were recorded for this clone. The genes are TRBV14 and TRBJ1-3, with a tentative D call TRBD1 (5 bases). The CDR3 loop spans 16 amino acids. Germline assignment: CDR1 SGHDN and CDR2 FVKESK. Between the trimmed V and J ends, which lost 0 bases and 4 bases, there was a span of 13 bases. Written as DNA, the CDR3 is TGTGCCAGCAGCCAAGACTGGGGCTACGTCGGAAACACCATATATTTT. It encodes CASSQDWGYVGNTIYF.

This clone is medium-sized (0.01 to 0.1%). The chain recombines TRBV7-9 with TRBJ2-5; TRBD2 matches at 7 bases. CDR1 and CDR2 (germline): SEHNR, FQNEAQ (reference sequence). Losses at the gene ends were 5 bases for V and 3 bases for J; bases not matched to a gene: 12. This CDR3 is built from 16 residues. The CDR3 nucleotides read TGTGCCAGCAGCAAGCCTCAAAGACGGGGGGAAGAGACCCAGTACTTC. This encodes CASSKPQRRGEETQYF.

V is TRBV3-1 (or the pseudogene TRBV3-2) and J is TRBJ1-1; the D gene is possibly TRBD1 (6 bases). V lost 4 bases to trimming and J lost 1 base, with 10 bases between them. The CDR3 is made up of 14 amino acids. Germline-derived CDR1 and CDR2 are LGHDT and YNNKEL (reference sequence). The CDR3 sequence is CASSPGATNTEAFF. CDR3 DNA sequence: TGTGCCAGCAGCCCAGGGGCTACGAACACTGAAGCTTTCTTT.

The gene calls are TRBV6-6 and TRBJ1-2, with D possibly being TRBD1 (5 bases). The V gene's germline CDR1 is MNHNY and CDR2 SVGAGI (reference sequence). This CDR3 spans 15 amino acids. V was pared by 10 bases and J by 2 bases, with 20 bases between. The CDR3 DNA reads as TGTGCCACCACCACCCGGAGGGGATCCAACTATGGCTACACCTTC. Residues: CATTTRRGSNYGYTF.